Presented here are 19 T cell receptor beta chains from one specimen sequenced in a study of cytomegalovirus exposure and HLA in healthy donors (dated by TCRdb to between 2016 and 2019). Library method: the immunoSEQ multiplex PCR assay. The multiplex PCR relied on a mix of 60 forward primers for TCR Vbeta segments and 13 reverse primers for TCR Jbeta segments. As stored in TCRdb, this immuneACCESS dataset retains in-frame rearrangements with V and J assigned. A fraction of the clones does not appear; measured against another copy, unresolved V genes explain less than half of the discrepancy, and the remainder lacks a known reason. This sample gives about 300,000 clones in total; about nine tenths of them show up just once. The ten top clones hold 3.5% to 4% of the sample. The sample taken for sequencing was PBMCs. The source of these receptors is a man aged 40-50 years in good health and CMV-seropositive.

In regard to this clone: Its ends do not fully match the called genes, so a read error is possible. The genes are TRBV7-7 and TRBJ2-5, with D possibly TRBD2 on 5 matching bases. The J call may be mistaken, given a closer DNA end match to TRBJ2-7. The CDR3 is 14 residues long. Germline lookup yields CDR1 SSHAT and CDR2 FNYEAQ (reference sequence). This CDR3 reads CASSLARDGSEQYF. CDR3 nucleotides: TGTGCTAGCAGCTTGGCCCGGGATGGGTCCGAGCAGTACTTC.

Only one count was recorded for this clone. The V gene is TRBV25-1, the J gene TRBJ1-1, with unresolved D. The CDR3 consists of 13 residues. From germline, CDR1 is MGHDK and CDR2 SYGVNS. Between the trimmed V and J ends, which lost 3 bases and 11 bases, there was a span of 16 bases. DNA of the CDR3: TGTGCCAGCAGTGATGGCAGGTCCGAGTGGGCTTTCTTT. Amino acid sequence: CASSDGRSEWAFF.

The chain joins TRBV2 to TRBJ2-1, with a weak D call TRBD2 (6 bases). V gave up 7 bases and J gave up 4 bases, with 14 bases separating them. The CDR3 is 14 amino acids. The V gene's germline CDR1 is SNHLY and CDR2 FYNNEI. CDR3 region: CASTGVGSYNEQFF. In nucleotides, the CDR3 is TGTGCCAGCACGGGGGTCGGAAGTTACAATGAGCAGTTCTTC.

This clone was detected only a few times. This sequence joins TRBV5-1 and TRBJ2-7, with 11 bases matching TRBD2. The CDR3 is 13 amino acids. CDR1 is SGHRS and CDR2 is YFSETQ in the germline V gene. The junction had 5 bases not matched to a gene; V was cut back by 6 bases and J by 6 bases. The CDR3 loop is CASNSGRAAEQYF. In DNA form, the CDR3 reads TGCGCCAGCAATAGCGGGAGGGCTGCCGAGCAGTACTTC.

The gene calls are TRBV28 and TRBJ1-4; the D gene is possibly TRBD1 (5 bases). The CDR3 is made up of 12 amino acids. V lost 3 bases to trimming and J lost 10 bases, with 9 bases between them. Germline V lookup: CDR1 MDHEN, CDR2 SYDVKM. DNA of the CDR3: TGTGCCAGCAGTTTGCGTCAGGGAAAACTGTTTTTT. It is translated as CASSLRQGKLFF.

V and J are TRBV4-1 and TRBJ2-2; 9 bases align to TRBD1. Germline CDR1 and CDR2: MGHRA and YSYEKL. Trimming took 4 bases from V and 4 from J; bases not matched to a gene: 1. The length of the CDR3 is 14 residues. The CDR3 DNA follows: TGCGCCAGCAGCCCGACAGGGGGCACCGGGGAGCTGTTTTTT. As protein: CASSPTGGTGELFF.

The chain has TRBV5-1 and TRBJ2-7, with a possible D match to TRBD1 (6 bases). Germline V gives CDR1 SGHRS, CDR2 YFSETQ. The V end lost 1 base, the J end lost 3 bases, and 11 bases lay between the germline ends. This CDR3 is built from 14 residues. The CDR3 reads CASSLSGVFYEQYF. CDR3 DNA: TGCGCCAGCAGCTTGTCAGGGGTCTTCTACGAGCAGTACTTC.

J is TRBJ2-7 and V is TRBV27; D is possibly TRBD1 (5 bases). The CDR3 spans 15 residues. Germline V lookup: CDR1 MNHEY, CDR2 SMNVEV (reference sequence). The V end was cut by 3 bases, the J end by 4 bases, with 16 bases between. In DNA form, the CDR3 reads TGTGCCAGCAGTTTTTATAAGGGTAGGGGTTACGAGCAGTACTTC. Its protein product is CASSFYKGRGYEQYF.

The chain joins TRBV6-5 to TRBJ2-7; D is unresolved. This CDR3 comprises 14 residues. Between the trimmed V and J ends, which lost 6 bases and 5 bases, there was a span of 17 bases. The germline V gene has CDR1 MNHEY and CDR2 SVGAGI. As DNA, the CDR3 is TGTGCCAGCAGCTCGCCTAGACTGTCCCACGAGCAGTACTTC. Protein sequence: CASSSPRLSHEQYF.

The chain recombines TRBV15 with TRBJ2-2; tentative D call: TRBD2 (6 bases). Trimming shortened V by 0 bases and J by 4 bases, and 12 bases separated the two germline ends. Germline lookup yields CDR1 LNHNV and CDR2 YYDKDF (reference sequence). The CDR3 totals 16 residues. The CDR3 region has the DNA TGTGCCACCAGCAGAGACCGCCGGGAGAGCACCGGGGAGCTGTTTTTT. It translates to CATSRDRRESTGELFF.

The CDR3 nucleotides read TGCGCCAGCAGACCTGGGACAGCGGCTTGGATTGAAGCTTTCTTT. Its translation: CASRPGTAAWIEAFF. The chain has TRBV5-1 and TRBJ1-1; 7 bases match TRBD1. This CDR3 has 15 amino acids. Germline CDR1 and CDR2: SGHRS and YFSETQ. Trimming cost V 5 bases and J 7 bases; bases outside gene matches: 14.

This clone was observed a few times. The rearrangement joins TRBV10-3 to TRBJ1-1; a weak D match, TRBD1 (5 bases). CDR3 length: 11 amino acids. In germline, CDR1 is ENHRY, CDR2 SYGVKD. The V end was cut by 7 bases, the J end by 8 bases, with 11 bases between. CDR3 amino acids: CAIKQEGEAFF. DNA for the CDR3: TGTGCCATCAAACAGGAGGGCGAAGCTTTCTTT.

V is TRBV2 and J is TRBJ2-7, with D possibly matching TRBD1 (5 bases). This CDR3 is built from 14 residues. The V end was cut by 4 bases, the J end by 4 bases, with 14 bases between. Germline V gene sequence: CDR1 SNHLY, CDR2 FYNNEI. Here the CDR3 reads CASSVLHGQYEQYF. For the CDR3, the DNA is TGTGCCAGCAGTGTCTTACACGGACAATACGAGCAGTACTTC.

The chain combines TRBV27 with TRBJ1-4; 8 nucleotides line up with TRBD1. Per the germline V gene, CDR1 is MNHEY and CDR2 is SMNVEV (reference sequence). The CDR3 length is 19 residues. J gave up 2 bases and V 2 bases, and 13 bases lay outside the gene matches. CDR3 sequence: CASSLGPPDRDRTNEKLFF. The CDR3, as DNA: TGTGCCAGCAGTTTAGGCCCCCCGGACAGGGATCGGACTAATGAAAAACTGTTTTTT.

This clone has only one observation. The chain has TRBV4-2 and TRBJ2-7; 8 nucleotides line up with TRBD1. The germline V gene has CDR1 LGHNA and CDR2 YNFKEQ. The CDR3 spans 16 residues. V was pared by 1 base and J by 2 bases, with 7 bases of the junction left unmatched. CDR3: CASSQGARDRTYEQYF. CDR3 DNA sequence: TGTGCCAGCAGCCAAGGGGCCCGGGACAGGACCTACGAGCAGTACTTC.

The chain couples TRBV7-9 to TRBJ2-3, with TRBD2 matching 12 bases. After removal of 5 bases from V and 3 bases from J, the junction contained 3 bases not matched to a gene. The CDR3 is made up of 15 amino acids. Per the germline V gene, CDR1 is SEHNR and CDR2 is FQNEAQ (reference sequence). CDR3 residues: CASSVGLAGTDTQYF. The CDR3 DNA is TGTGCCAGCAGCGTCGGACTAGCGGGAACAGATACGCAGTATTTT. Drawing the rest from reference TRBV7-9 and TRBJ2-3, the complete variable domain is DTGVSQNPRHKITKRGQNVTFRCDPISEHNRLYWYRQTLGQGPEFLTYFQNEAQLEKSRLLSDRFSAERPKGSFSTLEIQRTEQGDSAMYLCASSVGLAGTDTQYFGPGTRLTVL.

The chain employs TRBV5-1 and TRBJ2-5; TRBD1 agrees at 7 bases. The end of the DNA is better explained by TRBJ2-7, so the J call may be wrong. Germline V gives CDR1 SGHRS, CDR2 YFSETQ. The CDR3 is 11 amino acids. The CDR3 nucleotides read TGCGCCAGCAGCCACAGGGGCGAGCAGTACTTC. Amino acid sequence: CASSHRGEQYF.

This CDR3 reads CSGRLTWQWEQFF. Here the CDR3 DNA reads TGCAGCGGAAGACTGACGTGGCAATGGGAGCAGTTCTTC. The chain recombines TRBV29-1 with TRBJ2-1; D unresolved. Trimming shortened V by 7 bases and J by 10 bases, and 20 bases separated the two germline ends. Germline CDR1 reads SQVTM; CDR2 reads ANQGSEA. The CDR3 extends over 13 amino acids.

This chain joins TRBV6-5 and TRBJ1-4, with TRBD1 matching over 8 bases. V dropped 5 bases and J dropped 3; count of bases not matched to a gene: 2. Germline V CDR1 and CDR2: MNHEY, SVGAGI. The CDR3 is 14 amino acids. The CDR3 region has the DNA TGTGCCAGCAGTCGGACAGGGTCTAATGAAAAACTGTTTTTT. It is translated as CASSRTGSNEKLFF.